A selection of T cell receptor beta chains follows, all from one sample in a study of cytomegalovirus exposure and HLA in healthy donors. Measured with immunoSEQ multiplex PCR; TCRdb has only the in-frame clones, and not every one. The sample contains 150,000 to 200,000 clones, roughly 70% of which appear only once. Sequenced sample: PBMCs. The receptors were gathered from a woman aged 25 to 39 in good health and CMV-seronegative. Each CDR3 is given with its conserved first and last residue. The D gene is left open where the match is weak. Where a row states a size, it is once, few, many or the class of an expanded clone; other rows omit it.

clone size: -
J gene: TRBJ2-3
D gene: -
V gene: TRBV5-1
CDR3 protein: CASSLEDTGDTQYF
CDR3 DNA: TGCGCCAGCAGCTTGGAGGACACCGGGGATACGCAGTATTTT

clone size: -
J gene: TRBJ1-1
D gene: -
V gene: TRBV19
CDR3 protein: CASSTRGGGNTEAFF
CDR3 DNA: TGTGCCAGTAGTACCCGGGGAGGGGGTAACACTGAAGCTTTCTTT

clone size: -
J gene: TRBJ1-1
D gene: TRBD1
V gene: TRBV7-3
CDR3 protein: CASSSTGGTAEAFF
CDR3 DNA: TGTGCCAGCAGCAGTACAGGGGGGACCGCTGAAGCTTTCTTT

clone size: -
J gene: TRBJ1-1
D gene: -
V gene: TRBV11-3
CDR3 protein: CASSFTENTEAFF
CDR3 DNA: TGTGCCAGCAGCTTCACAGAGAACACTGAAGCTTTCTTT

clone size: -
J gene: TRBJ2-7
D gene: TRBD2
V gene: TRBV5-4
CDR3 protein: CASSLELAGYEQYF
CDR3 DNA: TGTGCCAGCAGCTTGGAACTAGCGGGCTACGAGCAGTACTTC

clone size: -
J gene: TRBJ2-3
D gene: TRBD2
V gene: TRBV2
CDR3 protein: CASNRLAGGTDTQYF
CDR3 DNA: TGTGCCAGCAACCGACTAGCGGGAGGAACAGATACGCAGTATTTT

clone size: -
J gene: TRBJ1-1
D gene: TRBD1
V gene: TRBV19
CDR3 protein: CASSAVDRANTEAFF
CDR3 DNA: TGTGCCAGTAGTGCAGTGGACAGGGCGAACACTGAAGCTTTCTTT

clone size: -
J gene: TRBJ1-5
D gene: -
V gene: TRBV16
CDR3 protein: CASSHRDLSRGPQHF
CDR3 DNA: TGTGCCAGCAGCCACCGGGACTTATCGAGAGGGCCCCAGCATTTT

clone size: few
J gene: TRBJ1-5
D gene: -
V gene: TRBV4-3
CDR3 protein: CASSHTLTGPNQPQHF
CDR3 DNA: TGCGCCAGCAGCCACACCCTGACAGGCCCCAATCAGCCCCAGCATTTT

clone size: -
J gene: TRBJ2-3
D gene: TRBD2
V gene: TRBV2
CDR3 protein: CASKAGARDTQYF
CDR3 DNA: TGTGCCAGCAAAGCGGGGGCGAGGGATACGCAGTATTTT

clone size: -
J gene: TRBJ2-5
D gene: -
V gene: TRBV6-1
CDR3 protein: CASSEGGLETQYF
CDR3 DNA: TGTGCCAGCAGTGAAGGAGGATTGGAGACCCAGTACTTC

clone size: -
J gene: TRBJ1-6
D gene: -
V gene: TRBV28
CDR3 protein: CASSLVTPNSPLHF
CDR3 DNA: TGTGCCAGCAGTTTGGTGACTCCTAATTCACCCCTCCACTTT

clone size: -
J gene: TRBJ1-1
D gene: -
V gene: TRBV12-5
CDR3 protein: CASGTPGSQKNTEAFF
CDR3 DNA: TGTGCTAGTGGTACCCCGGGGAGTCAAAAGAACACTGAAGCTTTCTTT

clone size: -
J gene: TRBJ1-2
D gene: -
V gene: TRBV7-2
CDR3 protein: CASSSGQSTRYTF
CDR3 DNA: TGTGCCAGCAGCTCCGGACAGAGTACCCGCTACACCTTC

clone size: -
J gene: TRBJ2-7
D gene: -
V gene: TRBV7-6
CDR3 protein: CASSLEVGREQYF
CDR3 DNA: TGTGCCAGCAGCTTAGAGGTGGGCCGAGAGCAGTACTTC

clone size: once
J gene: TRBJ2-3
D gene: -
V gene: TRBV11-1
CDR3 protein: CASSPIAPFLGTDTQYF
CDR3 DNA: TGTGCCAGCAGTCCCATTGCACCATTTCTAGGCACAGATACGCAGTATTTT

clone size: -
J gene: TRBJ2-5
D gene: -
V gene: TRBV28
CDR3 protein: CASSLSLSQGSETQYF
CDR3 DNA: TGTGCCAGCAGTTTATCCCTCAGCCAGGGTTCGGAGACCCAGTACTTC

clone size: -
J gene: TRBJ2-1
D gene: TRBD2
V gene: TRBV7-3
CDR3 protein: CASSLGTIHSYNEQFF
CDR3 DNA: TGTGCCAGCAGCTTAGGGACTATACACTCCTACAATGAGCAGTTCTTC

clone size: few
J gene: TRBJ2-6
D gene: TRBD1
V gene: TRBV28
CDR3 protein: CASSLGQESSGANVLTF
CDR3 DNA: TGTGCCAGCAGTTTAGGACAGGAGAGCTCTGGGGCCAACGTCCTGACTTTC

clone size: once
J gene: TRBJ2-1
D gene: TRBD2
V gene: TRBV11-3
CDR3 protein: CASSLRTSGGANNEQFF
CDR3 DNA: TGTGCCAGCAGCCTCCGGACTAGCGGGGGGGCAAATAATGAGCAGTTCTTC

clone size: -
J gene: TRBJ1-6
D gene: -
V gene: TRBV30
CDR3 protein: CAWTIPGNSPLHF
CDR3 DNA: TGTGCCTGGACCATACCGGGTAATTCACCCCTCCACTTT

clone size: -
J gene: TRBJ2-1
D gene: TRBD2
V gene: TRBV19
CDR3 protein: CASRILAGEVNEQFF
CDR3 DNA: TGTGCCAGTAGGATACTAGCGGGAGAAGTCAATGAGCAGTTCTTC

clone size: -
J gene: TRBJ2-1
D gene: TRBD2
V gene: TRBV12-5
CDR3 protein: CASGLRLAGVRNEQFF
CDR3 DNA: TGTGCTAGTGGTTTGCGGCTAGCGGGAGTTCGAAATGAGCAGTTCTTC

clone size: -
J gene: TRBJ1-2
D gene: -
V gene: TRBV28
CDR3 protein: CASSFQAGYTF
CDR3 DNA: TGTGCCAGCAGTTTTCAGGCTGGCTACACCTTC

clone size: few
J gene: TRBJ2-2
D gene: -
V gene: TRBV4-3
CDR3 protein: CASSQEGFSTGELFF
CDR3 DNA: TGCGCCAGCAGCCAAGAGGGCTTTAGCACCGGGGAGCTGTTTTTT

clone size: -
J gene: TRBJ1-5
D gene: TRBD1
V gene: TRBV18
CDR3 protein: CASSLDRGDQPQHF
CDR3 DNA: TGTGCCAGCTCACTGGACAGGGGCGATCAGCCCCAGCATTTT

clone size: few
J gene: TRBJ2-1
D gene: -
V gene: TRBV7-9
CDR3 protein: CASSLDYLFLIF
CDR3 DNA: TGTGCCAGCAGCTTGGACTATTTATTTTTGATCTTC

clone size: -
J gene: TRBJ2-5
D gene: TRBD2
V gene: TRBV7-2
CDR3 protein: CASSLGLGRTSGKETQYF
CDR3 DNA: TGTGCCAGCAGCCTAGGGTTAGGTCGGACTAGCGGGAAAGAGACCCAGTACTTC

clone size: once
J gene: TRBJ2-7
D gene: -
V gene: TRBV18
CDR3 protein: CASSPLRTNEQYF
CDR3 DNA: TGTGCCAGCTCGCCCCTTCGTACAAACGAGCAGTACTTC

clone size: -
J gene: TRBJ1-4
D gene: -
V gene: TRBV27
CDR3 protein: CASSLSPSRQVEKLFF
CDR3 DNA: TGTGCCAGCAGTTTATCCCCCAGTCGACAGGTTGAAAAACTGTTTTTT

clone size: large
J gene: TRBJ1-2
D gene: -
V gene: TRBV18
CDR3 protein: CASSPVRTDPYGYTF
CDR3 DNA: TGTGCCAGCTCACCAGTCCGGACTGACCCTTATGGCTACACCTTC

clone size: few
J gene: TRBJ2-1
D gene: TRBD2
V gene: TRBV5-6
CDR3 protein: CASSYLRSGISSYNEQFF
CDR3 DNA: TGTGCCAGCAGCTACCTGAGAAGCGGGATTAGCTCCTACAATGAGCAGTTCTTC

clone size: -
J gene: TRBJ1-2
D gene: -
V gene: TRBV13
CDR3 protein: CASSLGLSAFYGYTF
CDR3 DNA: TGTGCCAGCAGCTTAGGCCTGTCAGCGTTCTATGGCTACACCTTC

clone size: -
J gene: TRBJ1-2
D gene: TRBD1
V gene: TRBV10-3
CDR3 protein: CAISAGDRVGNYGYTF
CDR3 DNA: TGTGCCATCAGTGCAGGAGACAGGGTTGGGAACTATGGCTACACCTTC

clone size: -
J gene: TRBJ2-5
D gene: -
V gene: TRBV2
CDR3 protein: CASSTGNQETQYF
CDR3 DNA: TGTGCCAGCAGCACAGGGAACCAAGAGACCCAGTACTTC

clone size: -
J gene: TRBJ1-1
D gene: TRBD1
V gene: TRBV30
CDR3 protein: CAWGRDRDTEAFF
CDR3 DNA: TGTGCCTGGGGTCGGGACAGGGACACTGAAGCTTTCTTT

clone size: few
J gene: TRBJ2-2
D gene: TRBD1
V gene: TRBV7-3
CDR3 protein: CASSLLGTGGHGELFF
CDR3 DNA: TGTGCCAGCAGCTTATTAGGGACAGGGGGCCACGGGGAGCTGTTTTTT

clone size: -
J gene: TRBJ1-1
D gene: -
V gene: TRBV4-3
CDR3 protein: CASSQEPDGGLTEAFF
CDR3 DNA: TGCGCCAGCAGCCAAGAACCCGACGGGGGGCTCACTGAAGCTTTCTTT

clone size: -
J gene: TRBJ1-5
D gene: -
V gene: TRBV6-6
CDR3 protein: CASTEDFSNQPQHF
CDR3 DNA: TGTGCCAGCACCGAGGACTTTAGCAATCAGCCCCAGCATTTT

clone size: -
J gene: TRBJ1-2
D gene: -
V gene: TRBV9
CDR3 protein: CASSSRITYGYTF
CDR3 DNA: TGTGCCAGCAGCTCGAGGATCACCTATGGCTACACCTTC

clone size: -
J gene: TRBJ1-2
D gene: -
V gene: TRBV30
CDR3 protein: CAWIGYYGYTF
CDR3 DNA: TGTGCCTGGATCGGGTACTATGGCTACACCTTC

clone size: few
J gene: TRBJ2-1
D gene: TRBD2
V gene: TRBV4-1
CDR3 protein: CASSPSGGQEPNEQFF
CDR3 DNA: TGCGCCAGCAGCCCTTCGGGGGGGCAGGAGCCCAATGAGCAGTTCTTC

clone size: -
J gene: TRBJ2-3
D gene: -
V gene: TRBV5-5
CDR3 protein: CASSVQGFATDTQYF
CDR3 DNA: TGTGCCAGCAGCGTTCAGGGATTTGCAACAGATACGCAGTATTTT

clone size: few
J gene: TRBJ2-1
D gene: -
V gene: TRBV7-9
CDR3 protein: CSSSFGENEQFF
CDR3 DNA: TGTTCCAGCAGCTTCGGAGAGAATGAGCAGTTCTTC

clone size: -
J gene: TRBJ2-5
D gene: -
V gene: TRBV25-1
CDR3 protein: CASSEQTAQETQYF
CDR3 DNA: TGTGCCAGCAGTGAGCAGACAGCTCAAGAGACCCAGTACTTC

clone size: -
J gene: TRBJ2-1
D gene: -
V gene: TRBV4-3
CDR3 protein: CASSQGSQGPNEQFF
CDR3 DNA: TGCGCCAGCAGCCAAGGAAGCCAGGGGCCCAATGAGCAGTTCTTC

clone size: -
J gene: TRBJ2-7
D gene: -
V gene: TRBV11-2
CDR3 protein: CASSEGLNSYEQYF
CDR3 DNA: TGTGCCAGCAGCGAAGGACTAAACTCCTACGAGCAGTACTTC

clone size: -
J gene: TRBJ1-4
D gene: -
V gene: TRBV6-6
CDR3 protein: CASTLNEKLFF
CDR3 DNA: TGTGCCAGCACCCTTAATGAAAAACTGTTTTTT

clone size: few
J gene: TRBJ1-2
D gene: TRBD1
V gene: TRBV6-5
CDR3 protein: CASSGTGEGYTF
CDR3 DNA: TGTGCCAGCAGTGGGACAGGGGAAGGCTACACCTTC